The next 9 T cell receptor beta chains were all read from a single sample in a study of molecular identifiers for immune sequencing clone quantification (dated by TCRdb to 2017 to 2018). Library preparation employed PCR. The reads were generated on an Illumina HiSeq 4000. TCRdb redid the processing of the public reads, applying fastp at Q25 and MiXCR, and retained in-frame beta chains. Under each unique CDR3 protein, matching rows form one entry showing the most common genes and DNA. The sample table records under 75,000 distinct CDR3 sequences; 19% of these occur just once. Over 1.1% of the sample is in the top ten clones. Sequenced material: naive CD8+ T cells from blood, with Jurkat cell RNA spiked in. What this sample's cell subset or site label stands for: FACS-sorted CD8+CD4-CCR7+CD45RA+ naive T cells. Receptor source: a human donor in good health. Some libraries in this study had Jurkat cell RNA spiked in.

The sample holds many counts of this clonotype. The chain joins TRBV30 to TRBJ1-3, with D hard to call. The V gene lost 4 bases and the J gene lost 0 bases, with 13 bases spanning the gap. This CDR3 is built from 15 residues. CDR1 and CDR2 from the germline V gene are GTSNPN and SVGIG (reference sequence). CDR3 protein: CAWTPDGNSGNTIYF. DNA of the CDR3: TGTGCCTGGACCCCGGACGGAAACTCTGGAAACACCATATATTTT.

The chain employs TRBV9 and TRBJ2-7, with TRBD1 matching 9 bases. This CDR3 comprises 15 residues. Losses at the gene ends were 0 bases for V and 2 bases for J; bases not matched to a gene: 3. CDR1 SGDLS and CDR2 YYNGEE come from the germline V gene. CDR3 amino acids: CASSVGGQGAYEQYF. Here the CDR3 DNA reads TGTGCCAGCAGCGTAGGGGGACAGGGCGCCTACGAGCAGTACTTC.

Ten or more counts support this clonotype. V and J are TRBV7-9 and TRBJ1-2; no clear D gene. V was clipped by 1 base and J by 8 bases, with 8 bases between them. CDR1 and CDR2 from the germline V gene are SEHNR and FQNEAQ (reference sequence). This CDR3 is built from 12 residues. The CDR3 bases are TGTGCCAGCAGCTTAGGAGGCGGCGGCTACACCTTC. It codes for CASSLGGGGYTF. The variable domain in full, completed from reference TRBV7-9 and TRBJ1-2, reads DTGVSQNPRHKITKRGQNVTFRCDPISEHNRLYWYRQTLGQGPEFLTYFQNEAQLEKSRLLSDRFSAERPKGSFSTLEIQRTEQGDSAMYLCASSLGGGGYTFGSGTRLTVV.

This clonotype was observed many times. The chain carries TRBV3-1 and TRBJ2-3, with TRBD1 matching over 7 bases. The germline gives CDR1 LGHDT, CDR2 YNNKEL (reference sequence). This CDR3 is 15 amino acids long. Losses at the gene ends were 2 bases for V and 0 bases for J; bases not matched to a gene: 2. The CDR3, as DNA: TGTGCCAGCAGCCAAAGGGGACAGAGCACAGATACGCAGTATTTT. Translation gives CASSQRGQSTDTQYF.

A remark on this clonotype: Being one base from a much bigger clone, this may be a read error. The gene calls are TRBV28 and TRBJ1-1, with 9 bases lining up with TRBD1. The CDR3 runs 15 residues. Unmatched junction bases numbered 11, after V lost 6 bases and J lost 6 bases. Germline CDR1 reads MDHEN; CDR2 reads SYDVKM. The DNA of the CDR3 is TGTGCCAGCAGCATCCCCGGACAGGGGAAGTCTGAAGCTTTCTTT. This translates into CASSIPGQGKSEAFF.

This clonotype turned up a few times. The chain is built from TRBV20-1 and TRBJ2-2; D gene ambiguous. This CDR3 has 13 residues. The V and J ends lost 6 bases and 6 bases respectively, with 14 bases between them. CDR1 and CDR2 from the germline V gene are DFQATT and SNEGSKA (reference sequence). The CDR3: CSAPGPDAGELFF. The CDR3 bases are TGCAGTGCGCCGGGTCCTGACGCCGGGGAGCTGTTTTTT.

The chain has TRBV19 and TRBJ2-2, with unresolved D. The V end was cut by 8 bases, the J end by 6 bases, with 16 bases between. The germline V gene encodes CDR1 LNHDA and CDR2 SQIVND (reference sequence). The CDR3 is 14 amino acids. For the CDR3, the DNA is TGTGCCAGTTCCCCCAGACTCTTATCCGGGGAGCTGTTTTTT. It translates to CASSPRLLSGELFF.

The V and J genes are TRBV5-6 and TRBJ1-1, with D uncertain. Trimming stripped 2 bases from V and 3 bases from J, with 11 bases between. The CDR3 contains 14 residues. CDR1 is SGHDT, CDR2 YYEEEE, per germline. CDR3 nucleotides: TGTGCCAGCAGCTTTAGTCCAGATGACACTGAAGCTTTCTTT. Translating it yields CASSFSPDDTEAFF.

Regarding this clonotype: A read error may be the cause here, since a much bigger clone is one base away. V gene TRBV30 combines with J gene TRBJ1-1; D ambiguous. This CDR3 spans 13 amino acids. Looked up from germline, CDR1 is GTSNPN and CDR2 is SVGIG (reference sequence). The CDR3 here is CAWSVVLNIEAFF. The CDR3 bases are TGTGCCTGGAGTGTTGTCCTGAACATTGAAGCTTTCTTT.